This TCR beta chain was obtained from a study of shared clonotypes between healthy human individuals. Libraries were prepared by immunoSEQ multiplex PCR; TCRdb keeps only in-frame clonotypes and omits some of them. Of millions of clones listed, about 93% were seen once; the top ten hold more than 1.5%. The CDR3 length is 14 residues. Germline V gene data show CDR1 as MNHEY and CDR2 as SVGAGI. J lost 7 bases, V lost 0 bases, and 4 bases had no gene match. Terminally differentiated effector memory CD45RA+ cells were excluded from the naive CD8 cells, which were CD45RO-negative and positively selected for CCR7.

The sequenced sample consisted of naive CD8+ T cells from PBMCs. The receptor was derived from a man younger than 30 in good health. Some clones in this sample may be carry-over from other donors' samples. This sequence joins TRBV6-5 and TRBJ1-1, with 8 positions matching TRBD1. Here the CDR3 reads CASSYSQGAIEAFF. CDR3 sequence (DNA): TGTGCCAGCAGTTACTCTCAGGGGGCGATTGAAGCTTTCTTT.